One sample yielded the 7 T cell receptor beta chains listed below, sequenced in a study of blood T cells in healthy people across ages. Through a sample-barcoded 5' primer and a J-beta primer mix, a second PCR was run for about 6 to 12 cycles. TCRdb re-derived calls from the 5' RACE reads in MiXCR, one entry per CDR3 protein. This repertoire shows about 1.8 million distinct CDR3 sequences, about 50% found once; its top ten account for about 2.1%. The sample was blood. Source of these receptors: a woman aged 40 to 50 in good health.

The genes are TRBV18 and TRBJ2-5; no clear D gene. The end of the DNA aligns better with TRBJ2-7, so the J call may be wrong. Germline V gene data show CDR1 as KGHSH and CDR2 as LQKENI. The CDR3 length is 12 residues. This CDR3 is CASSPNSFEQYF. The CDR3 nucleotides are TGTGCCAGCTCTCCCAATAGTTTCGAGCAGTACTTC.

This clonotype was seen many times. The chain recombines TRBV29-1 with TRBJ2-5; 8 nucleotides line up with TRBD1. This CDR3 is 13 amino acids long. CDR1 is SQVTM, CDR2 ANQGSEA, per germline. V shed 4 bases, J shed 11 bases, and the junction held 12 bases outside the gene matches. The CDR3, as DNA: TGCAGCGTTGTCGGGACAGGTAGATCGGGGCAGTACTTC. Translated: CSVVGTGRSGQYF.

The CDR3 is CASIGLADTQYF. In nucleotides, the CDR3 is TGTGCCAGCATAGGCTTGGCAGATACGCAGTATTTT. The chain is built from TRBV6-6 and TRBJ2-3; D is unclear. Per the germline V gene, CDR1 is MNHNY and CDR2 is SVGAGI (reference sequence). The CDR3 contains 12 residues. Trimming cost V 7 bases and J 4 bases, with 9 bases left between them.

The chain carries TRBV10-3 and TRBJ2-3; D call uncertain. The germline V gene has CDR1 ENHRY and CDR2 SYGVKD. Deletions cut 7 bases from V and 0 bases from J, with 8 bases between. The CDR3 spans 13 residues. The CDR3 DNA reads TGTGCCATCAAGGTCGGAAGCACAGATACGCAGTATTTT. This codes for CAIKVGSTDTQYF.

V is TRBV6-1 and J is TRBJ1-5; D gene uncertain. The germline V gene encodes CDR1 MNHNS and CDR2 SASEGT. V dropped 5 bases and J dropped 7 bases, with 12 bases sitting between them. The CDR3 totals 13 residues. CDR3 sequence: CASSPGDGQPQHF. CDR3 bases: TGTGCCAGCAGTCCTGGGGATGGGCAGCCCCAGCATTTT.

The V call is TRBV27, the J call TRBJ1-2; D possibly corresponds to TRBD1 (5 bases). CDR3 size: 14 residues. V was clipped by 5 bases and J by 6 bases, with 16 bases between them. CDR1 is MNHEY and CDR2 is SMNVEV in the germline V gene (reference sequence). The CDR3, as DNA: TGTGCCAGCAGTCTTCATGATGGGGGTAATGGCTACACCTTC. It is translated as CASSLHDGGNGYTF.

The V call is TRBV7-9, the J call TRBJ2-5, with 7 bases aligning to TRBD1. CDR1 and CDR2 from the germline V gene are SEHNR and FQNEAQ (reference sequence). V shed 1 base, J shed 1 base, and the junction held 9 bases outside the gene matches. The CDR3 covers 17 residues. The CDR3 is CASSLGQRQGTQETQYF. Here the CDR3 DNA reads TGTGCCAGCAGCTTAGGTCAGAGACAGGGAACCCAAGAGACCCAGTACTTC.